This record concerns one TCR beta chain sequence. Its antigen is currently unknown. These data are taken from a study of CD8 T cells in ankylosing spondylitis. Libraries for TCR beta were made by quantitative 5'-RACE with molecular barcodes. TCRdb processed the 5' RACE reads anew with MiXCR; each CDR3 protein has one entry. There are hundreds of thousands of distinct CDR3 sequences in the sample; over 9.5% occur only once, and more than 0.5% lies in the top ten. Study-level results: Reportedly, disease-linked clones are significantly enriched in ankylosing spondylitis patients' matched synovial fluid. Apparently characteristic of ankylosing spondylitis blood was a TCR beta motif (under ten highly homologous variants). Some of the motif variants had earlier been found in reactive arthritis patients' fluid and blood.

The germline V and J ends were trimmed by 6 bases and 11 bases, with 17 bases remaining between them. The germline gives CDR1 SGHTA, CDR2 FQGNSA. CDR3 length: 14 residues. J is TRBJ1-6 and V is TRBV7-2; D gene uncertain. This TCR derives from a male donor with ankylosing spondylitis. Sequencing was done on a sample of blood, either unsorted or a sorted T cell fraction (not recorded which). CDR3: CASRNDMASPPLHF. CDR3 bases: TGTGCCAGCAGGAATGATATGGCCAGTCCACCCCTCCACTTT.